This entry lists 10 T cell receptor beta chains sequenced from one sample in a study of CD8 T cells in Susac syndrome. Random hexamers served to reverse transcribe roughly 0.5 to 1 ug RNA. MiXCR, applied by TCRdb to the immunoSEQ multiplex PCR reads, yields one record per CDR3 protein. Found here are a few hundred thousand distinct CDR3 sequences, 85% to 95% of them singletons; the top ten hold 0.082%. The specimen was CD4+ T cells from PBMCs. The receptor set was obtained from a human donor with multiple sclerosis.

The gene calls are TRBV18 and TRBJ2-2; 10 nucleotides line up with TRBD2. The V gene's germline CDR1 is KGHSH and CDR2 LQKENI. The V gene end was trimmed by 3 bases and the J gene end by 3 bases; junction bases not matched to a gene: 1. The CDR3 consists of 15 residues. CDR3 in DNA: TGTGCCAGCTCACCTCTAGCGGGAGACACCGGGGAGCTGTTTTTT. Protein product: CASSPLAGDTGELFF. The full variable domain, in which reference TRBV18 and TRBJ2-2 provide the parts outside the CDR3, is NAGVMQNPRHLVRRRGQEARLRCSPMKGHSHVYWYRQLPEEGLKFMVYLQKENIIDESGMPKERFSAEFPKEGPSILRIQQVVRGDSAAYFCASSPLAGDTGELFFGEGSRLTVL.

This sequence joins TRBV7-2 and TRBJ2-3; 9 bases align to TRBD2. Trimming at V came to 5 bases and at J to 9 bases, leaving 12 bases not matched to a gene. From germline, CDR1 is SGHTA and CDR2 FQGNSA. This CDR3 region has 15 residues. The CDR3 loop is CASSRNSGGTGTQYF. The CDR3 DNA reads as TGTGCCAGCAGCCGTAACAGCGGGGGGACGGGAACGCAGTATTTT.

V gene TRBV11-1 combines with J gene TRBJ1-6; 11 bases map to TRBD1. V lost 5 bases, J lost 7 bases, and 16 bases stayed unmatched. The CDR3 covers 19 residues. Germline CDR1 is SGHAT and CDR2 is FQDESV (reference sequence). The CDR3 DNA sequence: TGTGCCAGCAGCCACAGAGGAGCGGCGGGACAGGGGGTCAATTCACCCCTCCACTTT. Protein sequence: CASSHRGAAGQGVNSPLHF.

The chain employs TRBV7-8 and TRBJ1-4; D is perhaps TRBD1 (6 bases). CDR3 length: 14 residues. V was pared by 5 bases and J by 8 bases, with 15 bases between. CDR1 is SGHVS and CDR2 is FQNEAQ in the germline V gene. The CDR3: CASSAGTGGEKLFF. The CDR3 nucleotides are TGTGCCAGCAGCGCCGGGACGGGGGGCGAAAAACTGTTTTTT.

The J gene is TRBJ1-5, the V gene TRBV2; the match to TRBD1 covers 7 bases. J gave up 3 bases and V 6 bases, and 11 bases lay outside the gene matches. Germline CDR1 SNHLY, CDR2 FYNNEI. The CDR3 contains 16 residues. DNA for the CDR3: TGTGCCAGCAGACCCACCGGGACAGACTTCAATCAGCCCCAGCATTTT. Encoded protein: CASRPTGTDFNQPQHF.

As for this clonotype: Mismatch with germline at one junction end may stem from a read error. V gene TRBV7-7 combines with J gene TRBJ2-3; a weak D match, TRBD2 (5 bases). Germline assignment: CDR1 SSHAT and CDR2 FNYEAQ (reference sequence). The CDR3 covers 13 residues. CDR3: CASSFGVSNTQYF. The CDR3 coding sequence is TGTGCTAGCAGCTTCGGGGTTTCTAATACGCAGTATTTT.

This clonotype was observed once. The V gene is TRBV3-1, the J gene TRBJ1-1; D gene ambiguous. From germline, CDR1 is LGHDT and CDR2 YNNKEL (reference sequence). V gave up 0 bases and J gave up 11 bases, with 10 bases separating them. This CDR3 contains 12 residues. CDR3 in DNA: TGTGCCAGCAGCCAAGATGTGGGTGGGGCTTTCTTT. This encodes CASSQDVGGAFF.

The chain joins TRBV20-1 to TRBJ1-4; D not resolved. This CDR3 has 12 amino acids. V shed 0 bases and J shed 8 bases, with 7 bases lying between them. Germline CDR1 is DFQATT and CDR2 is SNEGSKA (reference sequence). CDR3 region: CSARDPLEKLFF. The CDR3, as DNA: TGCAGTGCTAGAGATCCTTTGGAAAAACTGTTTTTT.

The chain links TRBV20-1 to TRBJ2-7; the D gene could be TRBD1 or TRBD2 (6 bases each). V shed 0 bases and J shed 5 bases, with 11 bases lying between them. Germline CDR1 is DFQATT and CDR2 is SNEGSKA (reference sequence). The CDR3 is 13 residues long. This CDR3 reads CSAREQGRNEQYF. The CDR3 region has the DNA TGCAGTGCTAGAGAGCAGGGGAGGAACGAGCAGTACTTC.

This clonotype was observed a single time. The J gene is TRBJ2-1, the V gene TRBV2; 11 nucleotides match TRBD2. Unmatched junction bases numbered 8, after V lost 6 bases and J lost 7 bases. The CDR3 is made up of 15 amino acids. Germline V lookup: CDR1 SNHLY, CDR2 FYNNEI. CDR3 coding DNA: TGTGCCAGCAGGCATAGCGGGGGGGCAGTAAATGAGCAGTTCTTC. Its protein is CASRHSGGAVNEQFF.